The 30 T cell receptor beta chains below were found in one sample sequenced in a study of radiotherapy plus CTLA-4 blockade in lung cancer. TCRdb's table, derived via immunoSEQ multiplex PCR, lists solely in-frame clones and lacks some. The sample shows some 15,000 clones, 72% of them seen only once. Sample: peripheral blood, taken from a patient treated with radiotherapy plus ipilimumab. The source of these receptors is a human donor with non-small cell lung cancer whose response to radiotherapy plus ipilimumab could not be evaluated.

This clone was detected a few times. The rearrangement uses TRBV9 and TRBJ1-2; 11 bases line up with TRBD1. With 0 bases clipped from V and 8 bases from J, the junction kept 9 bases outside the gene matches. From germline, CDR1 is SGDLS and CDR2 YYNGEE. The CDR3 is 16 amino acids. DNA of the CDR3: TGTGCCAGCAGCGTAGACTGGACAGGGGGCTCGGAGGGCTACACCTTC. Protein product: CASSVDWTGGSEGYTF.

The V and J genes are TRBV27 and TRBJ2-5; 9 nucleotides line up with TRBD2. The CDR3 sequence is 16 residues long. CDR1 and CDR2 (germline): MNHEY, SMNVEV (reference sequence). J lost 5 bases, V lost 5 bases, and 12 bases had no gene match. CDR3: CASSSSGGMIGETQYF. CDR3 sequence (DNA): TGTGCCAGCAGTAGTAGCGGGGGTATGATCGGGGAGACCCAGTACTTC.

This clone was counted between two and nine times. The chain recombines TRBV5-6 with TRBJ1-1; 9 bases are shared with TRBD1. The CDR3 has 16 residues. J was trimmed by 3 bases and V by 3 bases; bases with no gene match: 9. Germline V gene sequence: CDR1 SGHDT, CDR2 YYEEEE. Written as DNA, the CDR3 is TGTGCCAGCAGCTGCCCGGGACAGGGCTATTACACTGAAGCTTTCTTT. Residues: CASSCPGQGYYTEAFF.

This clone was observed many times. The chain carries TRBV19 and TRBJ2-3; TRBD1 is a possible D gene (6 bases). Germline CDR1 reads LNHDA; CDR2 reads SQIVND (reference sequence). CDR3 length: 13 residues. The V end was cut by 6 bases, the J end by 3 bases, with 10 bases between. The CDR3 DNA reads TGTGCCAGTAGGGGGGCCAGAACAGATACGCAGTATTTT. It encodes CASRGARTDTQYF.

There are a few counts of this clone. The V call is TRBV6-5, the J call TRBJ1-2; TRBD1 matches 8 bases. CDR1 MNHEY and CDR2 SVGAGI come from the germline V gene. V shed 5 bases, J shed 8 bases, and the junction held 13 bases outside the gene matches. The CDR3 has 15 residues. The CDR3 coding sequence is TGTGCCAGCAGTCCGTGGACAGGGATAGCGGTGGGCTACACCTTC. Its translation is CASSPWTGIAVGYTF.

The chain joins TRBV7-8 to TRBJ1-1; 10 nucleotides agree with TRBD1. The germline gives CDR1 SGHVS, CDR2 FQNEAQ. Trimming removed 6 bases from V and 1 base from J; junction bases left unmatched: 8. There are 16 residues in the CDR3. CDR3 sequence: CASRSGTGARNTEAFF. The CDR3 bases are TGTGCCAGCAGGTCCGGGACAGGGGCCAGGAACACTGAAGCTTTCTTT.

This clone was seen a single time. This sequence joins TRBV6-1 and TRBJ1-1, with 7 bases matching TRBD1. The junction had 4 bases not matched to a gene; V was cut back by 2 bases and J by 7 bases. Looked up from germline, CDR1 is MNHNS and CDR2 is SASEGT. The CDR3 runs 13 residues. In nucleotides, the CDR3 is TGTGCCAGCAGTGAAACGGGACAGCGTGAAGCTTTCTTT. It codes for CASSETGQREAFF.

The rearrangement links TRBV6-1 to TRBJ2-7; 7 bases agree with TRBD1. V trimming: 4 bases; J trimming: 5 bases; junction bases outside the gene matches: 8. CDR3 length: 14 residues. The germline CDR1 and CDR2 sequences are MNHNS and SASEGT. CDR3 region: CASSVTGQVHEQYV. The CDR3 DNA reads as TGTGCCAGCAGTGTGACAGGGCAAGTCCACGAGCAGTACGTC.

CDR3 in DNA: TGTGCCAGCAGTGAAGGGGGTGAGCAGTTCTTC. This codes for CASSEGGEQFF. This chain links TRBV6-4 with TRBJ2-1, with TRBD1 as a possible D gene (6 bases). Germline V CDR1 and CDR2: MRHNA, SNTAGT. The CDR3 is 11 amino acids. The germline V and J ends were trimmed by 3 bases and 9 bases, with 6 bases remaining between them.

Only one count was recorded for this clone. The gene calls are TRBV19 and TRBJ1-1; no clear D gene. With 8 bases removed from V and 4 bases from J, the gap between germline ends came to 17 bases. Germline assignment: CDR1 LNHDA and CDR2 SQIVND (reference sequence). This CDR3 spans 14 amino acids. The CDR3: CASRNRVVGTEAFF. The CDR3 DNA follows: TGTGCCAGTCGAAATCGGGTCGTGGGCACTGAAGCTTTCTTT. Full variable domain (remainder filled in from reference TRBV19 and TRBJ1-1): DGGITQSPKYLFRKEGQNVTLSCEQNLNHDAMYWYRQDPGQGLRLIYYSQIVNDFQKGDIAEGYSVSREKKESFPLTVTSAQKNPTAFYLCASRNRVVGTEAFFGQGTRLTVV.

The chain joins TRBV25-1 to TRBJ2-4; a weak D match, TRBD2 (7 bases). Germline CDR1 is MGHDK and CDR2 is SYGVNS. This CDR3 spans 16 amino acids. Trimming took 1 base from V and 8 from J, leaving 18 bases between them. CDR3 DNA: TGTGCCAGCAGTGAATCAGAGGGGGGGTCTTACGACATTCAGTACTTC. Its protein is CASSESEGGSYDIQYF.

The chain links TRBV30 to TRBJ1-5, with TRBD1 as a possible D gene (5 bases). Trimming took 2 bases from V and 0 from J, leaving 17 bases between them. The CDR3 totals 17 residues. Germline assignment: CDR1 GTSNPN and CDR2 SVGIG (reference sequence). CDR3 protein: CAWSLNPGFYSNQPQHF. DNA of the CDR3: TGTGCCTGGAGTTTAAATCCAGGGTTCTATAGCAATCAGCCCCAGCATTTT.

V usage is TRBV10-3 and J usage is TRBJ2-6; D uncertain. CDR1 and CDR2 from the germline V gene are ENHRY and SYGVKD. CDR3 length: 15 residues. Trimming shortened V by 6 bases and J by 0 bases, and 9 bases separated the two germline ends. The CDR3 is CAIRSDNSGANVLTF. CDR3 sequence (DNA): TGTGCCATCAGATCAGACAACTCTGGGGCCAACGTCCTGACTTTC.

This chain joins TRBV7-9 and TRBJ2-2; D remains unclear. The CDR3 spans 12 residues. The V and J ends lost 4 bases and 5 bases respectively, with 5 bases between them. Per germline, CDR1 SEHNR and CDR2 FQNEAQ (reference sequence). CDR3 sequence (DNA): TGTGCCAGCAGCTACATTACCGGGGAGCTGTTTTTT. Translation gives CASSYITGELFF.

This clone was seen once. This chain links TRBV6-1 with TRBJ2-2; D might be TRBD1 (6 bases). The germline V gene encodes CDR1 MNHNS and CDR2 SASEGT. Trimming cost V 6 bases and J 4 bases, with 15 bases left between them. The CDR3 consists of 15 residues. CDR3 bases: TGTGCCAGCAGCCTGGGGGCGCGTGGCACCGGGGAGCTGTTTTTT. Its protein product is CASSLGARGTGELFF.

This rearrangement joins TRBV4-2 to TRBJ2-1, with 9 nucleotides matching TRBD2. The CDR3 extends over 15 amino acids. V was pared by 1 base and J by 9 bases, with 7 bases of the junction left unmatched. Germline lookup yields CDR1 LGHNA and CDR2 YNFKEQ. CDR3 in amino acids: CASSQGGGATAEQFF. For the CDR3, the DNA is TGTGCCAGCAGCCAAGGCGGGGGGGCAACCGCTGAGCAGTTCTTC.

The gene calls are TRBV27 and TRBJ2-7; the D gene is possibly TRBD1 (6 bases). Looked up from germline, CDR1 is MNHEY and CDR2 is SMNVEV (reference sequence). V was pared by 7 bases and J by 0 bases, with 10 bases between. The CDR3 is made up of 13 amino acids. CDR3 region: CASTRGSSYEQYF. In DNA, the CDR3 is TGTGCCAGCACCAGGGGAAGCTCCTACGAGCAGTACTTC.

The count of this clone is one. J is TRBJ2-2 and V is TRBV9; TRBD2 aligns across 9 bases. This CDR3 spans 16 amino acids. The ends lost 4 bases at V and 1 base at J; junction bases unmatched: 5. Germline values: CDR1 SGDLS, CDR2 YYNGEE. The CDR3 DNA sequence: TGTGCCAGCAGCAACCGCGGGGGGGGGAACACCGGGGAGCTGTTTTTT. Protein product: CASSNRGGGNTGELFF.

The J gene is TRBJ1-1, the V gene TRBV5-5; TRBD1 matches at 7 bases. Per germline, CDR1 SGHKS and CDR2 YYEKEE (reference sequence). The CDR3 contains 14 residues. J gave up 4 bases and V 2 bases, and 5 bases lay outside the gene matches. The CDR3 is CASSFLQGSTEAFF. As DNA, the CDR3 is TGTGCCAGCAGCTTCCTACAGGGGTCCACTGAAGCTTTCTTT.

As DNA, the CDR3 is TGTGCCAGCAGCTTTGGGACTGATGGTTTAGCTTCCTACGAGCAGTACTTC. Translation gives CASSFGTDGLASYEQYF. The gene calls are TRBV7-9 and TRBJ2-7; D may be TRBD2 (6 bases). The CDR3 is 17 amino acids. Trimming took off 3 bases at V and 1 base at J, with 19 bases between the two ends. CDR1 and CDR2 from the germline V gene are SEHNR and FQNEAQ (reference sequence).

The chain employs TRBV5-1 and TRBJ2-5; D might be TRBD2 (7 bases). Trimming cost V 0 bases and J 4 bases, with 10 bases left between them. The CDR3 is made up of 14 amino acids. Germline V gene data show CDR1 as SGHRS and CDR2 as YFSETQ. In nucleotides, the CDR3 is TGCGCCAGCAGCTTGGAGGGGGGGGGAGAGACCCAGTACTTC. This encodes CASSLEGGGETQYF. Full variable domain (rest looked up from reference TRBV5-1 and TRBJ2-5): KAGVTQTPRYLIKTRGQQVTLSCSPISGHRSVSWYQQTPGQGLQFLFEYFSETQRNKGNFPGRFSGRQFSNSRSEMNVSTLELGDSALYLCASSLEGGGETQYFGPGTRLLVL.

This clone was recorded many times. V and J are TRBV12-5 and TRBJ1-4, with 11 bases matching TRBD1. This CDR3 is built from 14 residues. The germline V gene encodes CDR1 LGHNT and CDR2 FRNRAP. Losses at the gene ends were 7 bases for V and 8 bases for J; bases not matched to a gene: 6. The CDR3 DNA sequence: TGTGCTAGTGCCACGGACAGGGGGCCGGAAAAACTGTTTTTT. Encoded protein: CASATDRGPEKLFF.

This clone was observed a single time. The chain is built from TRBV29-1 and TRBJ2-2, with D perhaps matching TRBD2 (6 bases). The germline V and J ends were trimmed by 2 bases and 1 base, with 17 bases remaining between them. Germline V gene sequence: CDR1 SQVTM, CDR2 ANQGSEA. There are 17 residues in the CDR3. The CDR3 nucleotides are TGCAGCGTTGAAAAGGGAGGAGGGGCTTTGAACACCGGGGAGCTGTTTTTT. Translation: CSVEKGGGALNTGELFF.

The CDR3 DNA sequence: TGTGCCAGCAGCCCCATGGACAGTTCAGAGGGCTTCTTC. It specifies CASSPMDSSEGFF. The chain links TRBV5-6 to TRBJ2-1; TRBD1 is a possible D gene (6 bases). The CDR3 is 13 residues long. Per the germline V gene, CDR1 is SGHDT and CDR2 is YYEEEE. V lost 4 bases and J 16 bases, leaving 21 bases between the germline ends.

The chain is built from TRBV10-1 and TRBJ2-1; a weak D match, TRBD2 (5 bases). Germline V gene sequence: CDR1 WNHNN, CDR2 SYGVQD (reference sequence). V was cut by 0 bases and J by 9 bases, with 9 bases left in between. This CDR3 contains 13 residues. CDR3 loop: CASSESRVTEQFF. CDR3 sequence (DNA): TGCGCCAGCAGTGAGTCGAGGGTGACTGAGCAGTTCTTC.

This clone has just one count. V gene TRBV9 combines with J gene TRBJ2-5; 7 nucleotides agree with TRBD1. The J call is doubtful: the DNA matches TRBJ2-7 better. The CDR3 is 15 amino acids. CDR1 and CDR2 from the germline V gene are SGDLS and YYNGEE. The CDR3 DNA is TGTGCCAGCAGCGCGAGGACAGGAAGCTCCTACGAGCAGTACTTC. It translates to CASSARTGSSYEQYF.

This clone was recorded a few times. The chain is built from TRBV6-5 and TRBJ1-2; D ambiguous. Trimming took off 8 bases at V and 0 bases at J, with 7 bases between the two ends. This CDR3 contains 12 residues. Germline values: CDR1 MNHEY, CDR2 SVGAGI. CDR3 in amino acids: CASRRTNYGYTF. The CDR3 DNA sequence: TGTGCCAGCCGGAGGACTAACTATGGCTACACCTTC.

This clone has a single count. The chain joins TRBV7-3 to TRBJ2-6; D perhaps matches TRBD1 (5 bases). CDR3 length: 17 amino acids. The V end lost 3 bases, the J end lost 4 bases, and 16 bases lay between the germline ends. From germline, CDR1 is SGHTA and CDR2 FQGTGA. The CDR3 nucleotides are TGTGCCAGCAGCTTTAAGCTCCAGGGATCCGGGGCCAACGTCCTGACTTTC. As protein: CASSFKLQGSGANVLTF.

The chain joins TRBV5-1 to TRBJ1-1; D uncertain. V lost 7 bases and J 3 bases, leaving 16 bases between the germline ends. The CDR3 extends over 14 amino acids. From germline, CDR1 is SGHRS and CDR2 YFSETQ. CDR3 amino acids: CASAREGFYTEAFF. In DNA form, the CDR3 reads TGCGCCAGCGCCCGGGAGGGCTTTTACACTGAAGCTTTCTTT. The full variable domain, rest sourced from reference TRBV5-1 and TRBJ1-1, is KAGVTQTPRYLIKTRGQQVTLSCSPISGHRSVSWYQQTPGQGLQFLFEYFSETQRNKGNFPGRFSGRQFSNSRSEMNVSTLELGDSALYLCASAREGFYTEAFFGQGTRLTVV.

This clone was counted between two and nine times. CDR3 sequence (DNA): TGCGCCAGCAGCCAGGACGGGACTCGGGAAGCTTTCTTT. This gives the protein CASSQDGTREAFF. This chain links TRBV5-1 with TRBJ1-1, with D tentatively TRBD1 (5 bases). Germline V CDR1 and CDR2: SGHRS, YFSETQ. Trimming cost V 4 bases and J 8 bases, with 15 bases left between them. The CDR3 spans 13 residues.